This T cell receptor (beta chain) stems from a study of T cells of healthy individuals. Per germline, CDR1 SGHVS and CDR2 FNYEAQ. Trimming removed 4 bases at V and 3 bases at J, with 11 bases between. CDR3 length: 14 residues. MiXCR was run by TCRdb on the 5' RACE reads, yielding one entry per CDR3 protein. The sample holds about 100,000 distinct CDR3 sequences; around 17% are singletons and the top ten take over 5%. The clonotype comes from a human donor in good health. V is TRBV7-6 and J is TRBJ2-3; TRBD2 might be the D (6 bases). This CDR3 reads CASSSGSSTDTQYF. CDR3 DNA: TGTGCCAGCAGCTCCGGGAGTAGTACAGATACGCAGTATTTT.